Presented here are 8 T cell receptor beta chains from one specimen sequenced in a study of blood T cells in healthy people across ages. Alongside a J-beta primer mix, a sample-barcoded 5' primer served in a second PCR lasting about 6 to 12 cycles. A single record per CDR3 protein comes from TCRdb applying MiXCR to the 5' RACE reads. The sample holds 1 million or so distinct CDR3 sequences, approximately 25% seen once. These records were also assigned to another study, of T cells of mothers and their children.

Specimen: blood. All receptors come from a girl aged 2 to 10 in good health.

The gene calls are TRBV29-1 and TRBJ2-3; unclear D gene. The CDR3 has 12 residues. The V gene's germline CDR1 is SQVTM and CDR2 ANQGSEA. Trimming stripped 4 bases from V and 1 base from J, with 6 bases between. CDR3 nucleotide sequence: TGCAGCGTTGCCGTCCGCACAGATACGCAGTATTTT. Protein: CSVAVRTDTQYF.

The genes are TRBV7-9 and TRBJ1-1; perhaps TRBD1 as D (5 bases). CDR3 length equals 14 residues. Trimming cost V 5 bases and J 0 bases, with 10 bases left between them. Germline V gene lookup returns CDR1 SEHNR and CDR2 FQNEAQ (reference sequence). CDR3 in amino acids: CASSRGVMNTEAFF. CDR3 sequence (DNA): TGTGCCAGCAGCCGAGGGGTCATGAACACTGAAGCTTTCTTT. Drawing the rest from reference TRBV7-9 and TRBJ1-1, the complete variable domain is DTGVSQNPRHKITKRGQNVTFRCDPISEHNRLYWYRQTLGQGPEFLTYFQNEAQLEKSRLLSDRFSAERPKGSFSTLEIQRTEQGDSAMYLCASSRGVMNTEAFFGQGTRLTVV.

This clonotype has only a few counts. The CDR3 DNA sequence: TGTGCCAACCTCGGAGACAGGGCATCGCCCCTTTTTGATCAGTACTTC. Amino acids: CANLGDRASPLFDQYF. The chain combines TRBV25-1 with TRBJ2-4, with 7 bases matching TRBD1. Trimming at V came to 10 bases and at J to 12 bases, leaving 24 bases not matched to a gene. The CDR3 spans 16 residues. Germline V gene sequence: CDR1 MGHDK, CDR2 SYGVNS.

Only a few counts were recorded for this clonotype. The CDR3 loop is CASSQEPYEQYF. The CDR3 DNA reads as TGTGCCAGCAGCCAAGAACCATACGAGCAGTACTTC. The V and J genes are TRBV14 and TRBJ2-5; D call uncertain. The J call may be faulty, since TRBJ2-7 better matches the DNA end. The CDR3 extends over 12 amino acids. Germline V gene lookup returns CDR1 SGHDN and CDR2 FVKESK.

V usage is TRBV6-2 or TRBV6-3 and J usage is TRBJ2-7, with TRBD1 matching over 7 bases. CDR3 length equals 13 residues. From germline, CDR1 is MNHEY and CDR2 SVGEGT. The J segment lost 6 bases and the V segment lost 6 bases, leaving 8 bases of the junction unmatched. The CDR3 coding sequence is TGTGCCAGCAGACCCTACAGGGGACGCGAGCAGTACTTC. Translated, it gives CASRPYRGREQYF.

A single count supports this clonotype. The rearrangement links TRBV4-3 to TRBJ1-1, with a weak D call TRBD1 (5 bases). Trimming took 0 bases from V and 3 from J, leaving 11 bases between them. Germline V CDR1 and CDR2: LGHNA, YSLEER. CDR3 length equals 15 residues. In nucleotides, the CDR3 is TGCGCCAGCAGCCAAGATGGCAGGGAGGACACTGAAGCTTTCTTT. Translated: CASSQDGREDTEAFF.

This clonotype occurred a few times. The rearrangement links TRBV6-2 or TRBV6-3 to TRBJ2-7; D possibly corresponds to TRBD1 (6 bases). CDR1 and CDR2 (germline): MNHEY, SVGEGT. The CDR3 is made up of 16 amino acids. Deletions cut 5 bases from V and 3 bases from J, with 20 bases between. CDR3 sequence reads: CASSTPWTVRDYEQYF. In DNA form, the CDR3 reads TGTGCCAGCAGTACCCCGTGGACAGTCCGCGACTACGAGCAGTACTTC.

The chain links TRBV29-1 to TRBJ2-2; 7 nucleotides agree with TRBD1. Germline loops: CDR1 SQVTM, CDR2 ANQGSEA. This CDR3 has 14 amino acids. With V trimmed by 7 bases and J by 3 bases, 8 bases remained unmatched. CDR3 sequence reads: CSASLTGDTGELFF. Here the CDR3 DNA reads TGCAGCGCTTCCCTAACAGGGGACACCGGGGAGCTGTTTTTT.